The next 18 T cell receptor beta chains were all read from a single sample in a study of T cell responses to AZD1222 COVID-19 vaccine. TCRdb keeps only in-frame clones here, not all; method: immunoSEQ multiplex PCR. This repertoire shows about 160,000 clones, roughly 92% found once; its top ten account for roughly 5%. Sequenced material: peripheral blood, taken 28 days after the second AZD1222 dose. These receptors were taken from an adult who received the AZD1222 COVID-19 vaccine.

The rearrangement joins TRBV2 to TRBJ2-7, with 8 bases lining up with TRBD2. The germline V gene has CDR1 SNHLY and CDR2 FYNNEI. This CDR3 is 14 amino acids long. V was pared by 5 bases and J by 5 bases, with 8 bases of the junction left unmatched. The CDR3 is CASSRTSGLHEQYF. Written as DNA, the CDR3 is TGTGCCAGCAGTCGTACTAGCGGCCTCCACGAGCAGTACTTC.

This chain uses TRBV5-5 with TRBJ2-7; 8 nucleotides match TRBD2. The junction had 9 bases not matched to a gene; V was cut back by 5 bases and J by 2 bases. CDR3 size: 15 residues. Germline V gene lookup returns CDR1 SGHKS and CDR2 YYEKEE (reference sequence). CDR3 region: CASSYNIAGTYEQYF. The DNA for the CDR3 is TGTGCCAGCAGTTATAATATAGCGGGGACCTACGAGCAGTACTTC.

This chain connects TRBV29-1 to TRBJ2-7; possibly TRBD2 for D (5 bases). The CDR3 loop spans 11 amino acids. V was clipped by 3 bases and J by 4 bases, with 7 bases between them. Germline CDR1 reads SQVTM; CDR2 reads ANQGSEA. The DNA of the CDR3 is TGCAGCGTTGATTCGGGGTACGAGCAGTACTTC. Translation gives CSVDSGYEQYF.

CDR3 bases: TGTGCCAGCAGCGTAGGTTCGGGGTGGGGAGGAGATACGCAGTATTTT. Protein: CASSVGSGWGGDTQYF. V is TRBV9 and J is TRBJ2-3, with a tentative D call TRBD2 (6 bases). Trimming removed 0 bases at V and 5 bases at J, with 16 bases between. There are 16 residues in the CDR3. The germline V gene encodes CDR1 SGDLS and CDR2 YYNGEE.

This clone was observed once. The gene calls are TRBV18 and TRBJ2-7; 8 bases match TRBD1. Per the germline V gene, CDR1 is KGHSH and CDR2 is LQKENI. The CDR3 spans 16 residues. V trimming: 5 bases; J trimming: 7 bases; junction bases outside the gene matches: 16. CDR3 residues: CASSSSAGQGTREQYF. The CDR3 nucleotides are TGTGCCAGCTCATCGTCCGCCGGACAGGGTACGAGGGAGCAGTACTTC.

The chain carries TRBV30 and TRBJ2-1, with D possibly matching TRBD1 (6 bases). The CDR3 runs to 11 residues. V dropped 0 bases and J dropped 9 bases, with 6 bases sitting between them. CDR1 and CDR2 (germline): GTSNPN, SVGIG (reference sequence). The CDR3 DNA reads TGTGCCTGGAGTGTAGGGGGTGAGCAGTTCTTC. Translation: CAWSVGGEQFF.

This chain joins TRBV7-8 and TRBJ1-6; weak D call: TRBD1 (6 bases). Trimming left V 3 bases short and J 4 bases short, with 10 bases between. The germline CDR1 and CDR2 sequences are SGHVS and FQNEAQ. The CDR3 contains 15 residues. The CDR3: CASSFRTDYNSPLHF. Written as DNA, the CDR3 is TGTGCCAGCAGCTTTCGGACAGATTATAATTCACCCCTCCACTTT. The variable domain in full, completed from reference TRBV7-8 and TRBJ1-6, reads GAGVSQSPRYKVAKRGQDVALRCDPISGHVSLFWYQQALGQGPEFLTYFQNEAQLDKSGLPSDRFFAERPEGSVSTLKIQRTQQEDSAVYLCASSFRTDYNSPLHFGNGTRLTVT.

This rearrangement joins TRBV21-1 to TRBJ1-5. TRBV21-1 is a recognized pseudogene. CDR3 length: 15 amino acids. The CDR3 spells CASSKARQLGQPQHF. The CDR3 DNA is TGTGCCAGCAGCAAAGCGAGGCAGTTGGGTCAGCCCCAGCATTTT.

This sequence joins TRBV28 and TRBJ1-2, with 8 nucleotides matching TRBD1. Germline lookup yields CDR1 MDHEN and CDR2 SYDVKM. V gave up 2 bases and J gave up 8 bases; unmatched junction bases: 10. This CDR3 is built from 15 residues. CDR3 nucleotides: TGTGCCAGCAGTTTACCAACAGGGGGATTACGCGGCTACACCTTC. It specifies CASSLPTGGLRGYTF.

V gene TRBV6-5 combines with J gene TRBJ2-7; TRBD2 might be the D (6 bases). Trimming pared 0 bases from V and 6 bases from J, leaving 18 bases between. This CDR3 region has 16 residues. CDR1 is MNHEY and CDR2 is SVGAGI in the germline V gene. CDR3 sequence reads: CASSYSIVAGKFEQYF. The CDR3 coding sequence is TGTGCCAGCAGTTACTCGATTGTCGCGGGAAAGTTCGAGCAGTACTTC.

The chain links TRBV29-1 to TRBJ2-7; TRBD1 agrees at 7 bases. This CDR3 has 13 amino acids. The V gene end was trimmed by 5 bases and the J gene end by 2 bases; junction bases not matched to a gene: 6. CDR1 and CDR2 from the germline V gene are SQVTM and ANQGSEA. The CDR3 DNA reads TGCAGCGTTCAAGCCGGGACAGCCTACGAGCAGTACTTC. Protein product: CSVQAGTAYEQYF.

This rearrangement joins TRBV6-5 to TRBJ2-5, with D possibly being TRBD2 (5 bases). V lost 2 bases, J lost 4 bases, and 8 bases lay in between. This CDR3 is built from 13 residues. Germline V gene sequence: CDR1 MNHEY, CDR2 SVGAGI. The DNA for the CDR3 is TGTGCCAGCAGTTACCACCGGGGAGAGACCCAGTACTTC. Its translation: CASSYHRGETQYF.

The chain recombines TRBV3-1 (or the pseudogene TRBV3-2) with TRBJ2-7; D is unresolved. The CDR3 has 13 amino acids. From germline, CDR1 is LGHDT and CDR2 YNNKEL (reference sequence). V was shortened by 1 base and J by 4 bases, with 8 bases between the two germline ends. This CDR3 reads CASSQGFGYEQYF. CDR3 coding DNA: TGTGCCAGCAGCCAAGGATTCGGATACGAGCAGTACTTC.

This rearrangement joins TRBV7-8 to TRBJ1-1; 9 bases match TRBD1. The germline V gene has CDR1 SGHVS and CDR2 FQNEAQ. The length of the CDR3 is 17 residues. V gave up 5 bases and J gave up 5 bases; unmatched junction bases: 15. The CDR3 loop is CASSPTGGGVVRTEAFF. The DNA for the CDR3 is TGTGCCAGCAGCCCCACAGGGGGCGGGGTAGTACGAACTGAAGCTTTCTTT.

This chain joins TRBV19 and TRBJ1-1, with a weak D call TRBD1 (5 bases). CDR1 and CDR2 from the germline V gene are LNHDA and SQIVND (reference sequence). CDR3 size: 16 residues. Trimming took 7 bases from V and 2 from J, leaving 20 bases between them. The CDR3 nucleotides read TGTGCCAGTACCAATCCGAGGGGCGGACATAACACTGAAGCTTTCTTT. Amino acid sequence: CASTNPRGGHNTEAFF.

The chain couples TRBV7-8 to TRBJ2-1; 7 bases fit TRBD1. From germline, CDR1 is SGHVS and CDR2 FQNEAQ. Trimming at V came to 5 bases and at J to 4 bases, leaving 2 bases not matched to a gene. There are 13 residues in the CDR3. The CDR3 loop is CASSKGQYNEQFF. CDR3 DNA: TGTGCCAGCAGCAAGGGACAGTACAATGAGCAGTTCTTC.

The CDR3 nucleotides read TGTGCCAGCAGTCAAAGACAGGCATATGAAGCTTTCTTT. This gives the protein CASSQRQAYEAFF. V usage is TRBV27 and J usage is TRBJ1-1, with D perhaps TRBD1 (6 bases). Trimming shortened V by 5 bases and J by 7 bases, and 14 bases separated the two germline ends. The germline V gene encodes CDR1 MNHEY and CDR2 SMNVEV (reference sequence). The CDR3 contains 13 residues.

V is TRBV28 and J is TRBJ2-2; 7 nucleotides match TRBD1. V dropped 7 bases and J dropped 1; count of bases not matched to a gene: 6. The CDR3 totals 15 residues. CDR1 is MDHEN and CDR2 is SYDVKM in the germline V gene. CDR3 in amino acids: CASNFRGMNTGELFF. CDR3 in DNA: TGTGCCAGCAACTTCAGGGGGATGAACACCGGGGAGCTGTTTTTT.